Below, 5 T cell receptor beta chains from the same sample are listed, as sequenced in a study of blood T cell repertoires in COVID-19. Assay used: immunoSEQ multiplex PCR; TCRdb lists only in-frame clones, some missing. The repertoire has a few hundred thousand clones, 85% of them found once; the top ten carry roughly 3.9%. Sample: peripheral blood. These receptors came from a woman aged 18-29 years with acute or convalescent COVID-19.

The genes are TRBV5-1 and TRBJ2-7; 9 bases line up with TRBD2. CDR1 is SGHRS and CDR2 is YFSETQ in the germline V gene. CDR3 size: 16 residues. Trimming took 4 bases from V and 5 from J; bases not matched to a gene: 13. For the CDR3, the DNA is TGCGCCAGCAGCCATGGCGAGGGAGCGGGAGGTGACGAGCAGTACTTC. This sequence encodes CASSHGEGAGGDEQYF.

The rearrangement uses TRBV6-5 and TRBJ1-6, with 7 nucleotides matching TRBD1. This CDR3 is built from 14 residues. Germline assignment: CDR1 MNHEY and CDR2 SVGAGI. The junction had 6 bases not matched to a gene; V was cut back by 6 bases and J by 7 bases. In nucleotides, the CDR3 is TGTGCCAGCAGGGCGGGACAGCCGAATTCACCCCTCCACTTT. It yields the protein CASRAGQPNSPLHF.

CDR3 amino acids: CASSLWETSGRGSYEQYF. In DNA, the CDR3 is TGTGCCAGCAGTTTATGGGAGACTAGCGGGAGGGGCTCCTACGAGCAGTACTTC. The chain joins TRBV28 to TRBJ2-7; TRBD2 agrees at 14 bases. Germline values: CDR1 MDHEN, CDR2 SYDVKM. There are 18 residues in the CDR3. Unmatched junction bases numbered 4, after V lost 0 bases and J lost 0 bases. The entire variable domain, with the rest obtained from reference TRBV28 and TRBJ2-7, is as follows: DVKVTQSSRYLVKRTGEKVFLECVQDMDHENMFWYRQDPGLGLRLIYFSYDVKMKEKGDIPEGYSVSREKKERFSLILESASTNQTSMYLCASSLWETSGRGSYEQYFGPGTRLTVT.

This sequence joins TRBV15 and TRBJ1-4, with 8 bases matching TRBD1. V shed 4 bases, J shed 8 bases, and the junction held 3 bases outside the gene matches. This CDR3 has 13 amino acids. The germline gives CDR1 LNHNV, CDR2 YYDKDF (reference sequence). The chain's CDR3 is CATSKTGEEKLFF. CDR3 nucleotide sequence: TGTGCCACCAGCAAGACAGGGGAGGAAAAACTGTTTTTT.

This clone has only one observation. V is TRBV29-1 and J is TRBJ2-5, with D maybe TRBD1 (5 bases). Germline V gene lookup returns CDR1 SQVTM and CDR2 ANQGSEA. V lost 7 bases to trimming and J lost 5 bases, with 17 bases between them. The CDR3 sequence is 13 residues long. The CDR3 region is CSANMQGRETQYF. CDR3 coding DNA: TGCAGCGCCAACATGCAGGGCCGGGAGACCCAGTACTTC.